These 7 T cell receptor beta chains were sequenced from one sample in a study of T cell changes during pregnancy in multiple sclerosis. Assay: immunoSEQ multiplex PCR; the TCRdb copy retains only in-frame clones and omits some. The profile shows tens of thousands of clones, approximately 90% of them singletons. The sample consisted of peripheral blood, taken in the first trimester of pregnancy. Receptors were obtained from a female donor in good health, enrolled as a control in a pregnancy study.

This sequence joins TRBV18 and TRBJ2-1, with TRBD1 identical over 8 bases. Germline V lookup: CDR1 KGHSH, CDR2 LQKENI. The CDR3 consists of 11 residues. Losses at the gene ends were 3 bases for V and 15 bases for J; bases not matched to a gene: 4. The CDR3 protein is CASSPRQGRFF. For the CDR3, the DNA is TGTGCCAGCTCACCCCGACAGGGGCGGTTCTTC.

The chain couples TRBV28 to TRBJ1-5, with 8 nucleotides matching TRBD1. V was pared by 8 bases and J by 5 bases, with 8 bases of the junction left unmatched. This CDR3 contains 14 residues. The germline gives CDR1 MDHEN, CDR2 SYDVKM. CDR3 bases: TGTGCCAGCGAAAACAGGGGGATCTATCAGCCCCAGCATTTT. Amino acids: CASENRGIYQPQHF.

The V call is TRBV6-4, the J call TRBJ2-2, with D possibly matching TRBD2 (5 bases). Germline V gene sequence: CDR1 MRHNA, CDR2 SNTAGT. The length of the CDR3 is 14 residues. V lost 3 bases to trimming and J lost 4 bases, with 9 bases between them. As DNA, the CDR3 is TGTGCCAGCAGTGAGGGAGCGACCACCGGGGAGCTGTTTTTT. Its translation: CASSEGATTGELFF.

The CDR3 region is CASSQSPLRVTQYF. The CDR3 DNA is TGTGCCAGCAGCCAAAGCCCGTTGCGGGTTACGCAGTATTTT. The chain recombines TRBV14 with TRBJ2-3, with a tentative D call TRBD2 (5 bases). The CDR3 runs 14 residues. CDR1 SGHDN and CDR2 FVKESK come from the germline V gene. Between the trimmed V and J ends, which lost 2 bases and 8 bases, there was a span of 14 bases.

V usage is TRBV9 and J usage is TRBJ1-4; 9 nucleotides agree with TRBD1. J lost 7 bases, V lost 0 bases, and 4 bases had no gene match. The germline V gene encodes CDR1 SGDLS and CDR2 YYNGEE. The CDR3 extends over 15 amino acids. In nucleotides, the CDR3 is TGTGCCAGCAGCGTAGGGACAGGGGACCGTGAAAAACTGTTTTTT. Amino acids: CASSVGTGDREKLFF.

The genes are TRBV28 and TRBJ1-5, with D perhaps TRBD1 (6 bases). This CDR3 is 14 amino acids long. The germline V gene encodes CDR1 MDHEN and CDR2 SYDVKM. The ends were cut back, 6 bases at V and 4 bases at J, with 13 bases in the middle. The CDR3 reads CASSQGHPNQPQHF. In nucleotides, the CDR3 is TGTGCCAGCAGCCAGGGACACCCTAATCAGCCCCAGCATTTT.

The rearrangement joins TRBV27 to TRBJ2-7; 8 positions match TRBD2. CDR3 length equals 15 residues. CDR1 is MNHEY, CDR2 SMNVEV, per germline (reference sequence). After removal of 4 bases from V and 7 bases from J, the junction contained 12 bases not matched to a gene. As DNA, the CDR3 is TGTGCCAGCAGTTCTCCCACTAGCGGTAATCGGGAGCAGTACTTC. Its translation is CASSSPTSGNREQYF.